The clone carrying this T cell receptor (beta chain) was recorded at least ten times. Its matching antigen is unknown. V lost 1 base to trimming and J lost 3 bases, with 13 bases between them. The CDR3 has 15 residues. Germline CDR1 KGHSH, CDR2 LQKENI. This record belongs to a study of T cells in Graves' hyperthyroidism and ophthalmopathy. Study overall: At initial diagnosis, before any treatment had begun, peripheral blood was obtained.

Amplification of TCR beta CDR3 regions was performed using RNA transcripts as template. First-round RT-PCR with HTBI primers amplified the TCR CDR3 region. One entry per CDR3 protein results from TCRdb running MiXCR on the multiplex PCR reads. There are 280,000 or so distinct CDR3 sequences in the sample; roughly 15% occur only once, and around 30% lies in the top ten. Newly diagnosed hyperthyroidism, duration under 2 months, in patients aged 18 to 65. The study, taken as a whole, reports: Blood shared most expanded thyroid clonotypes above 0.001.

This TCR came from a woman between 45 and 60 years old with Graves' hyperthyroidism that later progressed to Graves' ophthalmopathy. The J gene is TRBJ2-7, the V gene TRBV18; D possibly corresponds to TRBD1 (6 bases). The sequencing input was blood. CDR3 nucleotides: TGTGCCAGCTCACCACAGGGGACATCCCTCTACGAGCAGTACTTC. Translated, it gives CASSPQGTSLYEQYF.